These 31 T cell receptor beta chains were all obtained from the same sample, sequenced in a study of read filtering for tumor transcriptome and immune sequencing (dated by TCRdb to 2018 to 2020). TCRdb records Illumina HiSeq 4000 as the sequencer. TCR libraries were constructed from roughly 360 ng RNA using the Immunoverse kit, and molecular barcoded adaptors covering alpha/delta and beta/gamma chains were employed. Starting from the raw public reads, TCRdb applied fastp trimming at Q25, assembled clones with MiXCR and retained in-frame beta chains. One record per CDR3 amino acid sequence lists the most common genes and DNA. This sample holds some 130,000 distinct CDR3 sequences; 13% were observed only once. Jointly, the top ten make up 8% to 13% of the sample. Sequencing was carried out using a population of CD138-negative cells sorted from bone marrow. This sample's cell subset or site label indicates: bone marrow mononuclear cells depleted of CD138+ plasma/myeloma cells by negative magnetic selection. These receptors came from a donor at least 40 years old with multiple myeloma.

This clonotype was seen a few times. V gene TRBV9 combines with J gene TRBJ2-5; D uncertain. The CDR3 is made up of 14 amino acids. Germline-derived CDR1 and CDR2 are SGDLS and YYNGEE. V was clipped by 4 bases and J by 1 base, with 11 bases between them. The CDR3 loop reads CASSPTVLQETQYF. CDR3 nucleotide sequence: TGTGCCAGCAGCCCCACAGTTCTCCAAGAGACCCAGTACTTC.

This clonotype was counted only a few times. This rearrangement joins TRBV7-2 to TRBJ2-7, with 8 bases identical to TRBD1. With V trimmed by 5 bases and J by 2 bases, 8 bases remained unmatched. CDR1 is SGHTA, CDR2 FQGNSA, per germline. The CDR3 is 15 amino acids. The CDR3 protein is CASSPGTGNTYEQYF. For the CDR3, the DNA is TGTGCCAGCAGCCCCGGGACAGGCAACACCTACGAGCAGTACTTC.

This clonotype has at least ten counts. The chain recombines TRBV7-2 with TRBJ2-1, with D perhaps matching TRBD2 (6 bases). The CDR3 consists of 14 residues. Trimming removed 4 bases from V and 10 bases from J, with 17 bases in between. Germline-derived CDR1 and CDR2 are SGHTA and FQGNSA. CDR3 sequence: CASSSGLPPGEQFF. The CDR3 DNA is TGTGCCAGCAGCTCGGGACTCCCGCCGGGAGAGCAGTTCTTC.

This clonotype was counted ten times or more. The chain couples TRBV20-1 to TRBJ2-7, with TRBD1 identical over 7 bases. Losses at the gene ends were 1 base for V and 0 bases for J; bases not matched to a gene: 6. CDR1 DFQATT and CDR2 SNEGSKA come from the germline V gene (reference sequence). CDR3 length: 15 amino acids. Here the CDR3 reads CSARADRVISYEQYF. The CDR3 DNA reads TGCAGTGCTAGAGCAGACAGGGTCATCTCCTACGAGCAGTACTTC.

This clonotype was counted only a few times. This sequence joins TRBV5-1 and TRBJ2-5; TRBD1 matches 9 bases. Germline CDR1 and CDR2: SGHRS and YFSETQ. The CDR3 contains 18 residues. Losses at the gene ends were 3 bases for V and 3 bases for J; bases not matched to a gene: 15. CDR3 residues: CASSSQSPGQGLEETQYF. The DNA of the CDR3 is TGCGCCAGCAGCTCCCAATCTCCGGGACAGGGTTTGGAAGAGACCCAGTACTTC.

This clonotype was counted between two and nine times. This may arise from a read error, as a much more abundant clone is one base away. The chain uses TRBV19 and TRBJ2-1; D is ambiguous. Trimming shortened V by 6 bases and J by 7 bases, and 22 bases separated the two germline ends. CDR3 length: 16 residues. Germline lookup yields CDR1 LNHDA and CDR2 SQIVND (reference sequence). CDR3 region: CASRAPGQSDGNEQFF. DNA for the CDR3: TGTGCCAGTAGGGCCCCCGGGCAGAGTGATGGAAATGAGCAGTTCTTC.

In this sample, this clonotype turned up many times. This chain uses TRBV28 with TRBJ2-5; maybe TRBD2 (7 bases). Deletions cut 6 bases from V and 5 bases from J, with 13 bases between. CDR1 and CDR2 from the germline V gene are MDHEN and SYDVKM. This CDR3 has 13 amino acids. CDR3 loop: CASRRGGTETQYF. The CDR3 bases are TGTGCCAGCAGGAGGGGGGGTACGGAGACCCAGTACTTC.

This clonotype has a count of ten or more. The V and J genes are TRBV10-1 and TRBJ2-1; 9 positions match TRBD1. This CDR3 is 14 amino acids long. Germline V gene lookup returns CDR1 WNHNN and CDR2 SYGVQD (reference sequence). V shed 3 bases, J shed 7 bases, and the junction held 4 bases outside the gene matches. This chain's CDR3 is CASSDGQGINEQFF. The CDR3 DNA is TGCGCCAGCAGTGATGGACAGGGGATAAATGAGCAGTTCTTC.

This clonotype showed up many times. The gene calls are TRBV5-5 and TRBJ1-2, with D unclear. The CDR3 covers 13 residues. Germline loops: CDR1 SGHKS, CDR2 YYEKEE (reference sequence). V was trimmed by 1 base and J by 2 bases, leaving 6 bases between them. CDR3 amino acids: CASSLSKNYGYTF. The CDR3 bases are TGTGCCAGCAGCTTGTCTAAAAACTATGGCTACACCTTC.

This clonotype came up many times. The chain recombines TRBV6-2 or TRBV6-3 with TRBJ2-3; D is unclear. The V end was cut by 6 bases, the J end by 2 bases, with 9 bases between. CDR3 length equals 13 residues. Germline V gene lookup returns CDR1 MNHEY and CDR2 SVGEGT. The CDR3 region is CASRLTATDTQYF. CDR3 sequence (DNA): TGTGCCAGCAGACTTACGGCCACAGATACGCAGTATTTT.

This clonotype was picked up many times. The CDR3 nucleotides read TGTGCCATCAGTGCAAAAACTAGCGGGGGGACGAATGAGCAGTTCTTC. It yields the protein CAISAKTSGGTNEQFF. The V gene is TRBV10-3, the J gene TRBJ2-1; 12 positions agree with TRBD2. This CDR3 region has 16 residues. The junction had 8 bases not matched to a gene; V was cut back by 4 bases and J by 7 bases. Per germline, CDR1 ENHRY and CDR2 SYGVKD.

The chain has TRBV5-8 and TRBJ2-5, with TRBD1 matching over 7 bases. The CDR3 totals 16 residues. The V and J ends lost 0 bases and 5 bases, in that order; junction bases with no gene match: 10. Germline CDR1 reads SGHTS; CDR2 reads YDEGEE. The CDR3 DNA follows: TGTGCCAGCAGCTTGGAGCTCAGGGGGTCAGGGGAGACCCAGTACTTC. This translates into CASSLELRGSGETQYF.

The rearrangement links TRBV6-5 to TRBJ1-5; 12 bases map to TRBD1. V dropped 5 bases and J dropped 1; count of bases not matched to a gene: 6. In germline, CDR1 is MNHEY, CDR2 SVGAGI. CDR3 size: 17 residues. In DNA, the CDR3 is TGTGCCAGCAGTGGAGGGACAGGGGGCCGGAGCAATCAGCCCCAGCATTTT. Encoded protein: CASSGGTGGRSNQPQHF.

This clonotype was recorded many times. The rearrangement uses TRBV7-6 and TRBJ2-1; TRBD2 agrees at 7 bases. J was trimmed by 0 bases and V by 2 bases; bases with no gene match: 4. The CDR3 sequence is 16 residues long. The germline gives CDR1 SGHVS, CDR2 FNYEAQ. The CDR3 protein is CASSLRGGSSYNEQFF. CDR3 bases: TGTGCCAGCAGCTTACGGGGCGGGAGCTCCTACAATGAGCAGTTCTTC.

In its sample, this clonotype was seen many times. The CDR3 reads CASSIYRLGNEQFF. In nucleotides, the CDR3 is TGTGCCAGTAGTATATATAGGCTAGGCAATGAGCAGTTCTTC. The V gene is TRBV19, the J gene TRBJ2-1; D is uncertain. Germline CDR1 and CDR2: LNHDA and SQIVND (reference sequence). CDR3 size: 14 residues. The ends were cut back, 2 bases at V and 6 bases at J, with 11 bases in the middle.

The chain is built from TRBV30 and TRBJ2-1, with 11 nucleotides matching TRBD2. Germline loops: CDR1 GTSNPN, CDR2 SVGIG (reference sequence). This CDR3 comprises 14 residues. Trimming removed 2 bases from V and 5 bases from J; junction bases left unmatched: 2. The CDR3 sequence: CAWSRLAGNNEQFF. The CDR3 bases are TGTGCCTGGAGTCGACTAGCGGGGAACAATGAGCAGTTCTTC.

This clonotype has ten or more counts. V and J are TRBV20-1 and TRBJ2-3; D is tentatively TRBD1 or TRBD2 (5 bases each). Germline V lookup: CDR1 DFQATT, CDR2 SNEGSKA (reference sequence). The V end lost 1 base, the J end lost 1 base, and 18 bases lay between the germline ends. This CDR3 comprises 17 residues. The CDR3 reads CSARVGRMRGRTDTQYF. The CDR3 DNA sequence: TGCAGTGCTAGAGTTGGGCGCATGAGGGGACGCACAGATACGCAGTATTTT.

This clonotype was found many times. The rearrangement joins TRBV14 to TRBJ1-1; maybe TRBD1 (5 bases). This CDR3 spans 15 amino acids. V lost 0 bases to trimming and J lost 7 bases, with 15 bases between them. CDR1 and CDR2 from the germline V gene are SGHDN and FVKESK. This chain's CDR3 is CASSQDRGTYNEAFF. The CDR3 coding sequence is TGTGCCAGCAGCCAAGATCGGGGGACTTATAATGAAGCTTTCTTT.

To note about this clonotype: It may be a read error: a sequence one base away is much more abundant. CDR3 residues: CATGRREPGEAFF. CDR3 in DNA: TGTGCCACCGGCAGAAGGGAACCAGGGGAAGCTTTCTTT. This chain links TRBV15 with TRBJ1-1, with D possibly matching TRBD1 (5 bases). The germline gives CDR1 LNHNV, CDR2 YYDKDF (reference sequence). The CDR3 has 13 amino acids.

The chain employs TRBV14 and TRBJ2-3; D gene unclear. V shed 5 bases and J shed 2 bases, with 8 bases lying between them. Germline V lookup: CDR1 SGHDN, CDR2 FVKESK. The CDR3 is 13 residues long. CDR3 sequence reads: CASSTRNTDTQYF. DNA for the CDR3: TGTGCCAGCAGCACTCGCAACACAGATACGCAGTATTTT.

This clonotype has at least ten counts. V and J are TRBV7-8 and TRBJ2-1; 7 bases are shared with TRBD2. The V gene end was trimmed by 7 bases and the J gene end by 3 bases; junction bases not matched to a gene: 12. The CDR3 loop spans 16 amino acids. Germline V CDR1 and CDR2: SGHVS, FQNEAQ. The CDR3 reads CASIPGLAENYNEQFF. As DNA, the CDR3 is TGTGCCAGCATCCCAGGCCTAGCGGAGAACTACAATGAGCAGTTCTTC.

This clonotype was recorded at least ten times. This sequence joins TRBV11-2 and TRBJ1-5; no reliable D call. Germline values: CDR1 SGHAT, CDR2 FQNNGV. This CDR3 is built from 12 residues. V shed 0 bases and J shed 10 bases, with 7 bases lying between them. CDR3 residues: CASSLDGAPQHF. The CDR3 DNA reads as TGTGCCAGCAGCTTAGATGGAGCCCCCCAGCATTTT.

This clonotype showed up many times. The chain has TRBV5-1 and TRBJ1-5; D gene unclear. The germline CDR1 and CDR2 sequences are SGHRS and YFSETQ. V lost 0 bases and J lost 3, with 4 bases in between. This CDR3 is built from 13 residues. The CDR3 region is CASSLGTNQPQHF. As DNA, the CDR3 is TGCGCCAGCAGCTTGGGTACCAATCAGCCCCAGCATTTT.

Details on this clonotype: Just one base apart from a much larger clone, this may be a read error. The rearrangement links TRBV5-5 to TRBJ2-3; TRBD1 aligns across 11 bases. Germline V lookup: CDR1 SGHKS, CDR2 YYEKEE (reference sequence). The V segment lost 0 bases and the J segment 2 bases; nucleotides outside the gene matches: 2. The CDR3 spans 16 residues. The CDR3 is CASSLGTGGPTDTQYF. The CDR3, as DNA: TGTGCCAGCAGCTTGGGGACAGGGGGCCCCACAGATACGCAGTATTTT.

The sample holds many counts of this clonotype. CDR3 sequence reads: CASSRSQGYNEQFF. CDR3 nucleotides: TGTGCCAGCAGCCGGTCACAGGGATACAATGAGCAGTTCTTC. This sequence joins TRBV3-1 and TRBJ2-1; D is perhaps TRBD1 (6 bases). The CDR3 contains 14 residues. CDR1 is LGHDT and CDR2 is YNNKEL in the germline V gene (reference sequence). V lost 4 bases to trimming and J lost 4 bases, with 11 bases between them.

For this clonotype: The conserved phenylalanine or tryptophan is not found at the CDR3 terminus, so this likely reflects a read error. The CDR3 DNA is TGCAGTGCGAAAATAGCGGGACGCTCCTACGAGCAGTACTCC. It encodes CSAKIAGRSYEQYS. The chain recombines TRBV20-1 with TRBJ2-7, with 8 bases that match TRBD2. Germline CDR1 and CDR2: DFQATT and SNEGSKA (reference sequence). The CDR3 totals 14 residues. The V gene end was trimmed by 6 bases and the J gene end by 0 bases; junction bases not matched to a gene: 7.

This clonotype was seen repeatedly, ten times or more. The chain links TRBV5-1 to TRBJ2-7; D is unresolved. CDR1 SGHRS and CDR2 YFSETQ come from the germline V gene. The CDR3 covers 13 residues. The germline V and J ends were trimmed by 0 bases and 6 bases, with 10 bases remaining between them. Written as DNA, the CDR3 is TGCGCCAGCAGCTTGGCCCCGGGCGCCGAGCAGTACTTC. Amino acids: CASSLAPGAEQYF.

This clonotype has ten or more counts. V is TRBV5-1 and J is TRBJ2-3, with a tentative D call TRBD1 (7 bases). The CDR3 sequence is 13 residues long. CDR1 and CDR2 (germline): SGHRS, YFSETQ. V lost 4 bases and J lost 6, with 12 bases in between. The CDR3 protein is CASSGGTADTQYF. CDR3 DNA: TGCGCCAGCAGCGGCGGGACAGCCGATACGCAGTATTTT.

Note on this clonotype: This may be a read error, as it is one base from a much larger clone. The chain couples TRBV6-5 to TRBJ1-5; 8 bases are a match to TRBD1. The CDR3 contains 15 residues. Germline V gives CDR1 MNHEY, CDR2 SVGAGI. This CDR3 reads CASSPDRDPKQPRHF. CDR3 nucleotides: TGTGCCAGCAGTCCGGACAGGGATCCGAAGCAGCCCCGGCATTTT.

This clonotype was picked up many times. The chain carries TRBV7-9 and TRBJ2-3; 7 bases align to TRBD1. Germline assignment: CDR1 SEHNR and CDR2 FQNEAQ (reference sequence). Germline trimming cut 6 bases from V and 1 base from J; bases unmatched to any gene: 7. There are 15 residues in the CDR3. The CDR3: CASRARDRGTDTQYF. CDR3 DNA: TGTGCCAGCAGGGCCCGGGACAGAGGCACAGATACGCAGTATTTT.

This clonotype occurred a few times. This CDR3 is CASSSGTARVTF. The DNA of the CDR3 is TGTGCCAGCAGTTCGGGGACAGCGAGAGTCACCTTC. The chain combines TRBV28 with TRBJ1-2; the match to TRBD1 covers 7 bases. Germline lookup yields CDR1 MDHEN and CDR2 SYDVKM. V was clipped by 4 bases and J by 13 bases; unmatched bases: 9. The length of the CDR3 is 12 residues.